The present T cell receptor (beta chain) was sequenced within a study of T cell responses to AZD1222 COVID-19 vaccine. General observations from the study: CD4 TCRs linked to vaccination spanned spike, dominating at 160-218 and 743-854. It was only a handful of AZD1222 recipients who were seropositive at baseline.

TCRdb's table, derived via immunoSEQ multiplex PCR, lists solely in-frame clones and lacks some. The sample has under 200,000 clones, approximately 92% seen once. A word on this clone: Antigen unknown.

Trimming took 5 bases from V and 0 from J, leaving 11 bases between them. Germline V CDR1 and CDR2: MDHEN, SYDVKM. CDR3 length equals 16 residues. The rearrangement links TRBV28 to TRBJ1-6; maybe TRBD1 (5 bases). This sequence originates from an adult in good health. The sequencing used peripheral blood, collected on day 0 of AZD1222 vaccination. The CDR3 is CASSMPGLSYNSPLHF. The CDR3 coding sequence is TGTGCCAGCAGTATGCCGGGACTCTCCTATAATTCACCCCTCCACTTT.